The 20 T cell receptor beta chains presented below share a single source sample, sequenced in a study of radiotherapy plus CTLA-4 blockade in lung cancer. The repertoire was sequenced with immunoSEQ multiplex PCR; TCRdb's copy has only in-frame clones and lacks some. The table shows 75,000 to 100,000 clones, with 88% occurring only once. The sample was peripheral blood, taken from a patient treated with radiotherapy plus ipilimumab. These receptors were obtained from a human donor with non-small cell lung cancer that progressed on radiotherapy plus ipilimumab.

CDR3 sequence (DNA): TGTGCCAGCAGCGGACTAGCGGGATCCTACAATGAGCAGTTCTTC. This codes for CASSGLAGSYNEQFF. The chain is built from TRBV11-3 and TRBJ2-1, with 12 bases that match TRBD2. V gave up 5 bases and J gave up 1 base; unmatched junction bases: 0. This CDR3 has 15 residues. Germline CDR1 reads SGHNT; CDR2 reads YENEEA.

The chain links TRBV5-1 to TRBJ1-1; no reliable D call. Germline V gene data show CDR1 as SGHRS and CDR2 as YFSETQ. The CDR3 sequence is 14 residues long. Between the trimmed V and J ends, which lost 1 base and 0 bases, there was a span of 7 bases. The CDR3 coding sequence is TGCGCCAGCAGCTTGAAACAAATGAACACTGAAGCTTTCTTT. It is translated as CASSLKQMNTEAFF.

This clone was recorded a few times. CDR3 sequence reads: CASSWPGQTPKETQYF. The CDR3 region has the DNA TGTGCCAGCAGTTGGCCGGGACAGACACCTAAAGAGACCCAGTACTTC. This chain connects TRBV6-6 to TRBJ2-5; 7 bases align to TRBD1. The germline gives CDR1 MNHNY, CDR2 SVGAGI (reference sequence). The CDR3 loop spans 16 amino acids. V shed 4 bases, J shed 3 bases, and the junction held 11 bases outside the gene matches.

This chain uses TRBV4-1 with TRBJ2-1; 11 nucleotides align to TRBD2. Germline V gives CDR1 MGHRA, CDR2 YSYEKL. Trimming cost V 0 bases and J 10 bases; bases outside gene matches: 11. The CDR3 extends over 17 amino acids. CDR3 loop: CASSQEVTSGSRGEQFF. The CDR3 DNA reads TGCGCCAGCAGCCAAGAAGTCACTAGCGGGAGTCGGGGGGAGCAGTTCTTC.

This chain joins TRBV7-3 and TRBJ1-5, with D possibly TRBD1 on 6 matching bases. The V gene's germline CDR1 is SGHTA and CDR2 FQGTGA. The V end was cut by 6 bases, the J end by 13 bases, with 13 bases between. This CDR3 region has 11 residues. CDR3 sequence (DNA): TGTGCCAGCAGACAGGGCTTTTCTCAGCATTTT. This translates into CASRQGFSQHF.

The V call is TRBV5-1, the J call TRBJ2-1; 8 bases line up with TRBD2. The CDR3 has 17 residues. V trimming: 3 bases; J trimming: 0 bases; junction bases outside the gene matches: 8. Germline V CDR1 and CDR2: SGHRS, YFSETQ. The CDR3 nucleotides read TGCGCCAGCAGCTCGGCTCTGAGCGGGAGCTCCTACAATGAGCAGTTCTTC. This translates into CASSSALSGSSYNEQFF.

The chain combines TRBV6-1 with TRBJ2-3; the D is unclear. CDR1 and CDR2 (germline): MNHNS, SASEGT. V shed 6 bases and J shed 6 bases, with 13 bases lying between them. The length of the CDR3 is 13 residues. CDR3: CASSLDDSDTQYF. In DNA, the CDR3 is TGTGCCAGCAGCCTGGACGATAGCGATACGCAGTATTTT.

This clone was seen once. The V gene is TRBV2, the J gene TRBJ1-5; 7 positions agree with TRBD1. Germline lookup yields CDR1 SNHLY and CDR2 FYNNEI. The V and J ends lost 6 bases and 5 bases, in that order; junction bases with no gene match: 7. The CDR3 covers 14 residues. In DNA, the CDR3 is TGTGCCAGCAGGGTAGACAGGGAGGATCAGCCCCAGCATTTT. Translating it yields CASRVDREDQPQHF. Looking up the rest from reference TRBV2 and TRBJ1-5 gives the full variable domain: EPEVTQTPSHQVTQMGQEVILRCVPISNHLYFYWYRQILGQKVEFLVSFYNNEISEKSEIFDDQFSVERPDGSNFTLKIRSTKLEDSAMYFCASRVDREDQPQHFGDGTRLSIL.

V usage is TRBV25-1 and J usage is TRBJ1-1; no clear D gene. CDR3 length equals 13 residues. V lost 3 bases and J lost 2, with 7 bases in between. Germline CDR1 reads MGHDK; CDR2 reads SYGVNS. In DNA, the CDR3 is TGTGCCAGCAGTGAGAGGTCAAACACTGAAGCTTTCTTT. This encodes CASSERSNTEAFF. The full variable domain, in which reference TRBV25-1 and TRBJ1-1 provide the parts outside the CDR3, is EADIYQTPRYLVIGTGKKITLECSQTMGHDKMYWYQQDPGMELHLIHYSYGVNSTEKGDLSSESTVSRIRTEHFPLTLESARPSHTSQYLCASSERSNTEAFFGQGTRLTVV.

This chain links TRBV5-6 with TRBJ2-5, with 11 bases lining up with TRBD2. Germline CDR1 SGHDT, CDR2 YYEEEE. The CDR3 is 16 amino acids. V lost 4 bases and J lost 1; bases outside the gene matches: 6. The CDR3 loop reads CASSGGTSGLQETQYF. CDR3 in DNA: TGTGCCAGCAGCGGAGGGACTAGCGGACTCCAAGAGACCCAGTACTTC. The entire variable domain, with the rest obtained from reference TRBV5-6 and TRBJ2-5, is as follows: DAGVTQSPTHLIKTRGQQVTLRCSPKSGHDTVSWYQQALGQGPQFIFQYYEEEERQRGNFPDRFSGHQFPNYSSELNVNALLLGDSALYLCASSGGTSGLQETQYFGPGTRLLVL.

This chain links TRBV9 with TRBJ2-1; D gene unclear. Germline CDR1 SGDLS, CDR2 YYNGEE. This CDR3 has 14 residues. V was cut by 0 bases and J by 6 bases, with 10 bases left in between. The CDR3 DNA sequence: TGTGCCAGCAGCGTAGTAGCAGGAATCAATGAGCAGTTCTTC. Translating it yields CASSVVAGINEQFF.

This chain links TRBV5-1 with TRBJ2-1; TRBD1 is a possible D gene (5 bases). Germline V CDR1 and CDR2: SGHRS, YFSETQ. Between the trimmed V and J ends, which lost 3 bases and 0 bases, there was a span of 10 bases. CDR3 size: 15 residues. The CDR3 nucleotides read TGCGCCAGCAGCTCGGCAGGGTCCTCCTACAATGAGCAGTTCTTC. It codes for CASSSAGSSYNEQFF.

The chain couples TRBV2 to TRBJ1-2; D is possibly TRBD1 (5 bases). Germline V CDR1 and CDR2: SNHLY, FYNNEI. V was shortened by 2 bases and J by 3 bases, with 7 bases between the two germline ends. The CDR3 is made up of 13 amino acids. Here the CDR3 reads CASSESRDYGYTF. The DNA of the CDR3 is TGTGCCAGCAGTGAATCCAGGGACTATGGCTACACCTTC.

Only one count was recorded for this clone. The chain is built from TRBV6-5 and TRBJ2-5; D ambiguous. Germline V gene lookup returns CDR1 MNHEY and CDR2 SVGAGI. V gave up 1 base and J gave up 5 bases, with 14 bases separating them. The CDR3 runs 15 residues. The CDR3 nucleotides are TGTGCCAGCAGTTACTTCCGGGTCTCGAGGGAGACCCAGTACTTC. It codes for CASSYFRVSRETQYF.

The CDR3 loop is CASSTGQDSGNTIYF. The DNA of the CDR3 is TGTGCCAGTAGTACCGGACAGGACTCTGGAAACACCATATATTTT. V gene TRBV19 combines with J gene TRBJ1-3, with TRBD1 matching 7 bases. V dropped 4 bases and J dropped 0; count of bases not matched to a gene: 3. CDR1 is LNHDA and CDR2 is SQIVND in the germline V gene (reference sequence). This CDR3 has 15 residues.

The rearrangement uses TRBV7-3 and TRBJ2-3; TRBD2 matches 7 bases. The CDR3 spans 17 residues. Germline V lookup: CDR1 SGHTA, CDR2 FQGTGA. V shed 2 bases and J 1 base; nucleotides not matched to a gene: 9. CDR3 sequence (DNA): TGTGCCAGCAGCTTAGGGACGGCGGGAGCTGGCACAGATACGCAGTATTTT. This codes for CASSLGTAGAGTDTQYF.

The V and J genes are TRBV7-3 and TRBJ2-7, with D possibly called TRBD1 or TRBD2 (5 bases each). CDR3 length: 14 amino acids. Germline CDR1 is SGHTA and CDR2 is FQGTGA. V lost 4 bases, J lost 6 bases, and 16 bases lay in between. Here the CDR3 reads CASSSRDAAREQYF. The CDR3, as DNA: TGTGCCAGCAGCTCCCGGGACGCCGCGCGCGAGCAGTACTTC.

V usage is TRBV5-1 and J usage is TRBJ1-2; 10 nucleotides match TRBD1. The ends lost 7 bases at V and 3 bases at J; junction bases unmatched: 3. The CDR3 extends over 13 amino acids. In germline, CDR1 is SGHRS, CDR2 YFSETQ. CDR3 in DNA: TGCGCCAGCGGGACAGGGGAGGACTATGGCTACACCTTC. Translated, it gives CASGTGEDYGYTF.

The rearrangement links TRBV6-5 to TRBJ1-3; D is undetermined. V was trimmed by 2 bases and J by 0 bases, leaving 8 bases between them. Germline V gene data show CDR1 as MNHEY and CDR2 as SVGAGI. The CDR3 loop spans 15 amino acids. CDR3 loop: CASSYTQNSGNTIYF. For the CDR3, the DNA is TGTGCCAGCAGTTACACGCAAAACTCTGGAAACACCATATATTTT.

The genes are TRBV4-1 and TRBJ2-3; 9 bases match TRBD2. The trim removed 4 bases at V and 8 bases at J, leaving 13 bases unmatched. Germline V gene lookup returns CDR1 MGHRA and CDR2 YSYEKL. The CDR3 length is 16 residues. The CDR3 sequence is CASSPVGTSRFRTQYF. The CDR3 nucleotides read TGCGCCAGCAGCCCGGTCGGGACTAGCCGGTTTCGTACGCAGTATTTT.